The next 4 T cell receptor beta chains were all read from a single sample in a study of response to subunit inactivated influenza vaccine (dated by TCRdb to 2016 to 2018). Libraries came from RT-PCR. TCRdb records Illumina HiSeq 2500 as the sequencer. TCRdb passed the public sequencing reads through fastp at Q25 and MiXCR, retaining productive beta sequences. Records with the same CDR3 protein are collapsed into one entry carrying the most frequent genes and DNA. The sample table records 650,000 to 850,000 distinct CDR3 sequences; about 15% of these occur just once. Around 6.5% of the sample comes from the top ten. Sequencing was performed on PBMCs from blood, taken around 14 days before vaccination. The receptors here all came from a man aged 50-60 years who received an inactivated influenza vaccine. Donor details come from another sample of the same person, matched by shared clones.

The gene calls are TRBV4-1 and TRBJ2-1; 10 bases align to TRBD2. The CDR3 length is 16 residues. Germline V gene data show CDR1 as MGHRA and CDR2 as YSYEKL. The trim removed 3 bases at V and 6 bases at J, leaving 8 bases unmatched. CDR3 loop: CASSHLGLAAPNEQFF. CDR3 DNA sequence: TGCGCCAGCAGCCACCTCGGACTAGCGGCTCCCAATGAGCAGTTCTTC.

This clonotype was observed a handful of times. The chain links TRBV5-1 to TRBJ1-1, with 7 nucleotides matching TRBD1. V was clipped by 0 bases and J by 1 base; unmatched bases: 9. CDR1 is SGHRS, CDR2 YFSETQ, per germline. This CDR3 is built from 17 residues. The CDR3 nucleotides read TGCGCCAGCAGCTTGGTCGCACAGGGGAAAGGGAACACTGAAGCTTTCTTT. Translating it yields CASSLVAQGKGNTEAFF.

V usage is TRBV11-2 and J usage is TRBJ1-2, with no clear D. The CDR3 covers 15 residues. Germline-derived CDR1 and CDR2 are SGHAT and FQNNGV. Between the trimmed V and J ends, which lost 7 bases and 8 bases, there was a span of 23 bases. The CDR3 bases are TGTGCCAGCAACAAACAAAAAGGGAGACTTGGAGGCTACACCTTC. Residues: CASNKQKGRLGGYTF.

This clonotype was seen at least ten times. The chain employs TRBV10-3 and TRBJ2-5; 9 bases align to TRBD1. The length of the CDR3 is 14 residues. The germline CDR1 and CDR2 sequences are ENHRY and SYGVKD. V shed 8 bases and J 5 bases; nucleotides not matched to a gene: 9. CDR3 nucleotide sequence: TGTGCCATCGGTTTACAGGGGGCCGGGGAGACCCAGTACTTC. It encodes CAIGLQGAGETQYF.